The 26 T cell receptor beta chains below come from one sample, sequenced in a study of blood T cell repertoires in COVID-19. Clones were sequenced by immunoSEQ multiplex PCR, and TCRdb holds only the in-frame ones, with some missing. The data show 180,000 or so clones, roughly nine tenths seen once. The sequenced sample consisted of peripheral blood. Receptors were obtained from a man between 18 and 35 years old with acute or convalescent COVID-19.

The J gene is TRBJ1-1, the V gene TRBV18; 10 bases fit TRBD1. The germline gives CDR1 KGHSH, CDR2 LQKENI. The CDR3 sequence is 14 residues long. After removal of 9 bases from V and 11 bases from J, the junction contained 15 bases not matched to a gene. The CDR3 reads CASHQVLDRGNAFF. DNA for the CDR3: TGTGCCAGTCACCAGGTGCTGGACAGGGGGAACGCTTTCTTT. Using reference TRBV18 and TRBJ1-1 for the parts outside the CDR3, the full variable domain is NAGVMQNPRHLVRRRGQEARLRCSPMKGHSHVYWYRQLPEEGLKFMVYLQKENIIDESGMPKERFSAEFPKEGPSILRIQQVVRGDSAAYFCASHQVLDRGNAFFGQGTRLTVV.

This chain uses TRBV27 with TRBJ2-7; possible D gene TRBD1, 5 bases. Germline V lookup: CDR1 MNHEY, CDR2 SMNVEV (reference sequence). CDR3 length: 13 amino acids. The V gene lost 6 bases and the J gene lost 1 base, with 10 bases spanning the gap. This chain's CDR3 is CASSSDRSYEQYF. CDR3 bases: TGTGCCAGCAGCTCCGACAGATCCTACGAGCAGTACTTC.

The chain joins TRBV2 to TRBJ2-7, with 9 bases lining up with TRBD1. J was trimmed by 2 bases and V by 11 bases; bases with no gene match: 4. CDR3 length: 12 amino acids. Looked up from germline, CDR1 is SNHLY and CDR2 is FYNNEI. As DNA, the CDR3 is TGTGCCGGGACAGGGTCTCCCTACGAGCAGTACTTC. Translating it yields CAGTGSPYEQYF. The whole variable domain, remainder taken from reference TRBV2 and TRBJ2-7, is EPEVTQTPSHQVTQMGQEVILRCVPISNHLYFYWYRQILGQKVEFLVSFYNNEISEKSEIFDDQFSVERPDGSNFTLKIRSTKLEDSAMYFCAGTGSPYEQYFGPGTRLTVT.

The rearrangement links TRBV6-6 to TRBJ1-1; TRBD1 is a possible D gene (6 bases). The CDR3 loop spans 13 amino acids. Germline V gene sequence: CDR1 MNHNY, CDR2 SVGAGI (reference sequence). V gave up 2 bases and J gave up 8 bases, with 12 bases separating them. CDR3: CASSYGFGTEAFF. For the CDR3, the DNA is TGTGCCAGCAGTTACGGTTTCGGGACAGAAGCTTTCTTT.

The chain is built from TRBV18 and TRBJ1-2; D is uncertain. Per germline, CDR1 KGHSH and CDR2 LQKENI. There are 16 residues in the CDR3. The V end lost 3 bases, the J end lost 10 bases, and 24 bases lay between the germline ends. The CDR3 DNA sequence: TGTGCCAGCTCACCGTCGTCTGTCAACCCCCCTATTGACTACACCTTC. It is translated as CASSPSSVNPPIDYTF.

The rearrangement links TRBV9 to TRBJ2-3; tentative D call: TRBD2 (5 bases). The V gene's germline CDR1 is SGDLS and CDR2 YYNGEE. V dropped 0 bases and J dropped 0 bases, with 11 bases sitting between them. The CDR3 totals 16 residues. The CDR3 nucleotides are TGTGCCAGCAGCGTAGGAAATAGCGCCAGCACAGATACGCAGTATTTT. It encodes CASSVGNSASTDTQYF.

In its sample, this clone was seen once. The genes are TRBV5-1 and TRBJ1-1; tentatively, D is TRBD1 (5 bases). V was shortened by 1 base and J by 2 bases, with 12 bases between the two germline ends. This CDR3 has 15 residues. The germline gives CDR1 SGHRS, CDR2 YFSETQ. The CDR3 nucleotides read TGCGCCAGCAGCTTGCCGCGGGACGTAAACACTGAAGCTTTCTTT. It encodes CASSLPRDVNTEAFF.

This chain uses TRBV18 with TRBJ2-7; 7 nucleotides match TRBD1. Germline V gene lookup returns CDR1 KGHSH and CDR2 LQKENI. J was trimmed by 0 bases and V by 10 bases; bases with no gene match: 6. This CDR3 contains 13 residues. CDR3 in DNA: TGTGCCACCCGGACAGGACACTCCTACGAGCAGTACTTC. Translated, it gives CATRTGHSYEQYF. The full variable domain, in which reference TRBV18 and TRBJ2-7 provide the parts outside the CDR3, is NAGVMQNPRHLVRRRGQEARLRCSPMKGHSHVYWYRQLPEEGLKFMVYLQKENIIDESGMPKERFSAEFPKEGPSILRIQQVVRGDSAAYFCATRTGHSYEQYFGPGTRLTVT.

The genes are TRBV4-2 and TRBJ1-3; TRBD1 agrees at 9 bases. Trimming removed 4 bases from V and 0 bases from J; junction bases left unmatched: 4. Germline V gene sequence: CDR1 LGHNA, CDR2 YNFKEQ. The length of the CDR3 is 16 residues. The CDR3 DNA reads as TGTGCCAGCAGCCCCCGGACAGGGGACTCTGGAAACACCATATATTTT. Its protein product is CASSPRTGDSGNTIYF.

V gene TRBV5-4 combines with J gene TRBJ2-3; TRBD2 agrees at 7 bases. The CDR3 has 16 amino acids. Germline-derived CDR1 and CDR2 are SGHNT and YYREEE (reference sequence). V shed 1 base and J 2 bases; nucleotides not matched to a gene: 7. CDR3 loop: CASSLYRAGLTDTQYF. In DNA, the CDR3 is TGTGCCAGCAGCTTGTACAGAGCGGGGCTCACAGATACGCAGTATTTT.

This clone has just one count. V usage is TRBV19 and J usage is TRBJ2-2; D is unresolved. V was clipped by 6 bases and J by 6 bases, with 14 bases between them. CDR1 and CDR2 (germline): LNHDA, SQIVND (reference sequence). The CDR3 length is 14 residues. For the CDR3, the DNA is TGTGCCAGTAGGCCCTATAGATCGGCCGGGGAGCTGTTTTTT. Amino acid sequence: CASRPYRSAGELFF. Drawing the rest from reference TRBV19 and TRBJ2-2, the complete variable domain is DGGITQSPKYLFRKEGQNVTLSCEQNLNHDAMYWYRQDPGQGLRLIYYSQIVNDFQKGDIAEGYSVSREKKESFPLTVTSAQKNPTAFYLCASRPYRSAGELFFGEGSRLTVL.

The chain couples TRBV7-9 to TRBJ1-5; TRBD1 might be the D (6 bases). Trimming cost V 5 bases and J 5 bases, with 16 bases left between them. CDR1 SEHNR and CDR2 FQNEAQ come from the germline V gene (reference sequence). CDR3 length: 15 residues. The CDR3 bases are TGTGCCAGCAGCCCGCCGGGGACACAGGATCAGCCCCAGCATTTT. Its translation is CASSPPGTQDQPQHF. Supplemented by reference TRBV7-9 and TRBJ1-5, the full variable domain reads DTGVSQNPRHKITKRGQNVTFRCDPISEHNRLYWYRQTLGQGPEFLTYFQNEAQLEKSRLLSDRFSAERPKGSFSTLEIQRTEQGDSAMYLCASSPPGTQDQPQHFGDGTRLSIL.

The chain links TRBV29-1 to TRBJ2-1; TRBD2 aligns across 11 bases. Per germline, CDR1 SQVTM and CDR2 ANQGSEA. This CDR3 region has 14 residues. Trimming cost V 3 bases and J 8 bases; bases outside gene matches: 6. This CDR3 reads CSVETSGDYYEQFF. For the CDR3, the DNA is TGCAGCGTTGAGACTAGCGGGGATTATTATGAGCAGTTCTTC.

The chain has TRBV14 and TRBJ1-6; no definite D call. The V end was cut by 3 bases, the J end by 2 bases, with 5 bases between. Germline CDR1 reads SGHDN; CDR2 reads FVKESK. CDR3 size: 14 residues. DNA of the CDR3: TGTGCCAGCAGCCAGACACCCTATAATTCACCCCTCCACTTT. Amino acid sequence: CASSQTPYNSPLHF.

The rearrangement links TRBV25-1 to TRBJ1-6; D call uncertain. Germline lookup yields CDR1 MGHDK and CDR2 SYGVNS. The length of the CDR3 is 12 residues. V lost 6 bases and J 10 bases, leaving 10 bases between the germline ends. The CDR3 reads CASRGSGSPLHF. CDR3 bases: TGTGCCAGCAGGGGCTCCGGCTCACCCCTCCACTTT.

CDR3 sequence reads: CASSPRRVNTEAFF. DNA of the CDR3: TGTGCCAGCAGCCCCCGCCGGGTGAACACTGAAGCTTTCTTT. The gene calls are TRBV9 and TRBJ1-1; D unclear. CDR1 and CDR2 (germline): SGDLS, YYNGEE. The ends were cut back, 4 bases at V and 0 bases at J, with 10 bases in the middle. This CDR3 spans 14 amino acids.

CDR3 in DNA: TGCGCCAGCAGCTACCAACAGGGGGCAACTTTAAACACTGAAGCTTTCTTT. Its protein is CASSYQQGATLNTEAFF. The chain has TRBV5-1 and TRBJ1-1; 9 bases fit TRBD1. The CDR3 consists of 17 residues. Germline values: CDR1 SGHRS, CDR2 YFSETQ. The V and J ends lost 3 bases and 2 bases, in that order; junction bases with no gene match: 11.

This clone was seen only once. The gene calls are TRBV30 and TRBJ1-5, with D perhaps matching TRBD1 (5 bases). The CDR3 is 15 residues long. Germline V gene lookup returns CDR1 GTSNPN and CDR2 SVGIG (reference sequence). The V and J ends lost 3 bases and 7 bases respectively, with 19 bases between them. CDR3 sequence reads: CAWSSGGGSVQPQHF. CDR3 coding DNA: TGTGCCTGGAGCTCGGGGGGAGGGAGTGTGCAGCCCCAGCATTTT.

This clone occurred once. This rearrangement joins TRBV7-2 to TRBJ2-1, with 9 bases fitting TRBD2. Germline assignment: CDR1 SGHTA and CDR2 FQGNSA. The CDR3 loop spans 14 amino acids. Trimming removed 5 bases from V and 8 bases from J; junction bases left unmatched: 7. The CDR3 loop reads CASSIPGLAYEQFF. The CDR3 DNA is TGTGCCAGCAGCATCCCGGGACTAGCATATGAGCAGTTCTTC.

This chain joins TRBV6-1 and TRBJ1-2; possible D gene TRBD1, 6 bases. The V gene's germline CDR1 is MNHNS and CDR2 SASEGT. V lost 0 bases and J lost 4, with 12 bases in between. This CDR3 comprises 15 residues. The CDR3 coding sequence is TGTGCCAGCAGTGAAGCGGGGGCAGGGACCTATGGCTACACCTTC. It yields the protein CASSEAGAGTYGYTF.

This chain connects TRBV7-3 to TRBJ2-2, with 8 bases identical to TRBD1. The CDR3 has 18 residues. J was trimmed by 5 bases and V by 1 base; bases with no gene match: 12. Germline lookup yields CDR1 SGHTA and CDR2 FQGTGA. The CDR3 DNA follows: TGTGCCAGCAGCTTAAAGCGGGCCAGGGGGCAAGGAACCGGGGAGCTGTTTTTT. Translation gives CASSLKRARGQGTGELFF.

This CDR3 reads CASSSRTGASGNTIYF. CDR3 nucleotides: TGCGCCAGCAGCTCTCGAACAGGCGCTTCTGGAAACACCATATATTTT. V usage is TRBV5-1 and J usage is TRBJ1-3, with TRBD1 as a possible D gene (5 bases). The CDR3 contains 16 residues. Germline lookup yields CDR1 SGHRS and CDR2 YFSETQ. V shed 3 bases and J shed 1 base, with 14 bases lying between them.

The chain links TRBV19 to TRBJ1-1; 10 nucleotides line up with TRBD1. Germline values: CDR1 LNHDA, CDR2 SQIVND (reference sequence). V lost 4 bases and J lost 2; bases outside the gene matches: 7. This CDR3 has 16 residues. The CDR3 DNA reads TGTGCCAGTAGTAGCCGACAGGGGGCTGGAAACACTGAAGCTTTCTTT. Encoded protein: CASSSRQGAGNTEAFF.

The J gene is TRBJ1-2, the V gene TRBV7-2; 7 bases align to TRBD1. Per germline, CDR1 SGHTA and CDR2 FQGNSA. The CDR3 consists of 16 residues. The V segment lost 0 bases and the J segment 0 bases; nucleotides outside the gene matches: 4. DNA of the CDR3: TGTGCCAGCAGCTTAGCGGCCGGACAGGCTAACTATGGCTACACCTTC. Its protein product is CASSLAAGQANYGYTF.

The chain is built from TRBV5-5 and TRBJ1-5; 7 positions agree with TRBD1. The length of the CDR3 is 16 residues. Trimming removed 4 bases from V and 5 bases from J; junction bases left unmatched: 12. Germline loops: CDR1 SGHKS, CDR2 YYEKEE (reference sequence). The chain's CDR3 is CASSPIADRNDQPQHF. The CDR3 DNA reads TGTGCCAGCAGCCCGATAGCGGACAGGAATGATCAGCCCCAGCATTTT.

The V gene is TRBV2, the J gene TRBJ1-2; TRBD1 might be the D (6 bases). V lost 10 bases and J lost 0, with 12 bases in between. Per the germline V gene, CDR1 is SNHLY and CDR2 is FYNNEI. This CDR3 region has 13 residues. The DNA of the CDR3 is TGTGCCACCGCGACAGGAACTAACTATGGCTACACCTTC. Translating it yields CATATGTNYGYTF. The full variable domain, rest sourced from reference TRBV2 and TRBJ1-2, is EPEVTQTPSHQVTQMGQEVILRCVPISNHLYFYWYRQILGQKVEFLVSFYNNEISEKSEIFDDQFSVERPDGSNFTLKIRSTKLEDSAMYFCATATGTNYGYTFGSGTRLTVV.